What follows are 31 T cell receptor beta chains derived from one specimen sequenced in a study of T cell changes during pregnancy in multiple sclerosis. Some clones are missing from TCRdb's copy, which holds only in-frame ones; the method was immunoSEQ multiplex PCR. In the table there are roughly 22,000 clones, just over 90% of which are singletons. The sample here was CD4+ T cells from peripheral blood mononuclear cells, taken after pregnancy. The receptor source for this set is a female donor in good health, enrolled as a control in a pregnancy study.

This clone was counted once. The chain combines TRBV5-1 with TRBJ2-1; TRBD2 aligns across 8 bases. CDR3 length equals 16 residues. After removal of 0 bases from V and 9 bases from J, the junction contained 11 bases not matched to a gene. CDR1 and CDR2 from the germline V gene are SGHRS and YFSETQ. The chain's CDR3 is CASSLGEGGGHSEQFF. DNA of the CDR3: TGCGCCAGCAGCTTGGGGGAGGGCGGGGGGCACTCTGAGCAGTTCTTC.

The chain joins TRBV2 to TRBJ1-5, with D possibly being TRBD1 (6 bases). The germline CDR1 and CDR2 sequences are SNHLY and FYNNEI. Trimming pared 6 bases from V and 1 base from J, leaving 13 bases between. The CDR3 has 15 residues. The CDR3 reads CASRGGWGSNQPQHF. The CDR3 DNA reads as TGTGCCAGCAGAGGGGGTTGGGGAAGCAATCAGCCCCAGCATTTT.

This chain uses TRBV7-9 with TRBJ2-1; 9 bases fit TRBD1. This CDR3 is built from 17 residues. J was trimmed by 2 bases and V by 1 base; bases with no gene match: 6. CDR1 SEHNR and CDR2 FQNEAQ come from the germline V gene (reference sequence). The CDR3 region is CASSLVATGGPYNEQFF. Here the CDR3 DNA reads TGTGCCAGCAGCTTAGTGGCGACAGGGGGACCCTACAATGAGCAGTTCTTC.

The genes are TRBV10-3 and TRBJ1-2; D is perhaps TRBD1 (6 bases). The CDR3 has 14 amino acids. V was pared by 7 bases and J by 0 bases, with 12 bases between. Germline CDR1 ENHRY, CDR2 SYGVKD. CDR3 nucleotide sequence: TGTGCCATCAACAGGGCCGAGGCTAACTATGGCTACACCTTC. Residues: CAINRAEANYGYTF.

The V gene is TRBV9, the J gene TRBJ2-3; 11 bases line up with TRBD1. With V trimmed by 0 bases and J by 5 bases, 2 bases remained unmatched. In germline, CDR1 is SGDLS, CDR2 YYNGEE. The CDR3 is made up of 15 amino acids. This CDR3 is CASSVVGTGGDTQYF. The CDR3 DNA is TGTGCCAGCAGCGTAGTGGGGACAGGGGGAGATACGCAGTATTTT.

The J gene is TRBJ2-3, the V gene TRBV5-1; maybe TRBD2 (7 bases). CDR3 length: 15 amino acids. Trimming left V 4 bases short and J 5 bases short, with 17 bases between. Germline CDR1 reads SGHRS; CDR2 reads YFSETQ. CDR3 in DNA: TGCGCCAGCAGCGCGCCGGGGGGCCAGAAAGATACGCAGTATTTT. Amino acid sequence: CASSAPGGQKDTQYF.

CDR3 amino acids: CASSQATGSPMNTEAFF. CDR3 sequence (DNA): TGCGCCAGCAGCCAGGCCACAGGGAGCCCAATGAACACTGAAGCTTTCTTT. This rearrangement joins TRBV4-1 to TRBJ1-1; tentative D call: TRBD1 (6 bases). The V gene lost 3 bases and the J gene lost 0 bases, with 17 bases spanning the gap. The CDR3 sequence is 17 residues long. CDR1 is MGHRA, CDR2 YSYEKL, per germline.

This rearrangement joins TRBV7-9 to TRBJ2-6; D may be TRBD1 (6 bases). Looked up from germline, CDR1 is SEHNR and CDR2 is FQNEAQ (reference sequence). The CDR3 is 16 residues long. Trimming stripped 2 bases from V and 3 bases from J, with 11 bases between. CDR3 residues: CASSLPTGNGANVLTF. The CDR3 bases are TGTGCCAGCAGCTTACCAACAGGGAATGGGGCCAACGTCCTGACTTTC.

CDR3 loop: CASSFDRGADTQYF. CDR3 DNA: TGTGCCAGCAGCTTCGACAGGGGGGCAGATACGCAGTATTTT. V gene TRBV5-8 combines with J gene TRBJ2-3, with 9 bases lining up with TRBD1. The V and J ends lost 2 bases and 4 bases, in that order; junction bases with no gene match: 2. CDR1 is SGHTS, CDR2 YDEGEE, per germline. CDR3 length: 14 residues.

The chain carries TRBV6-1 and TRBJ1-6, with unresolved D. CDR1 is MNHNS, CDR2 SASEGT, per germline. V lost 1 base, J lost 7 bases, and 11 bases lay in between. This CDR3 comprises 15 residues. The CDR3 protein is CASSEDRVINSPLHF. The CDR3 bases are TGTGCCAGCAGTGAAGACCGGGTGATCAATTCACCCCTCCACTTT.

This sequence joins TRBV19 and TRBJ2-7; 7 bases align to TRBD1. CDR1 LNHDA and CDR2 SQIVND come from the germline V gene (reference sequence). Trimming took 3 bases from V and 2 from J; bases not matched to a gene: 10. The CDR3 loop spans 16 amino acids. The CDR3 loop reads CASSIIGGQQPYEQYF. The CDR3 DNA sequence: TGTGCCAGTAGTATTATTGGGGGACAGCAACCCTACGAGCAGTACTTC.

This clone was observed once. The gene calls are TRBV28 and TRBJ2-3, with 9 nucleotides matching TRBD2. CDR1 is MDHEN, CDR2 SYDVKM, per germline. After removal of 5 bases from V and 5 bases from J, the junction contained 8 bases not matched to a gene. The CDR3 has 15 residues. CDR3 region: CASSRSGSYRDTQYF. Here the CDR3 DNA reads TGTGCCAGCAGTCGTAGCGGGAGTTATAGAGATACGCAGTATTTT.

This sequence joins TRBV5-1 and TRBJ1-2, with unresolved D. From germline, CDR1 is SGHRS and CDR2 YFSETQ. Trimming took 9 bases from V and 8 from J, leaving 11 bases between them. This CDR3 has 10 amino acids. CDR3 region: CAKRRRGYTF. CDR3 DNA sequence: TGCGCCAAAAGACGCAGGGGCTACACCTTC.

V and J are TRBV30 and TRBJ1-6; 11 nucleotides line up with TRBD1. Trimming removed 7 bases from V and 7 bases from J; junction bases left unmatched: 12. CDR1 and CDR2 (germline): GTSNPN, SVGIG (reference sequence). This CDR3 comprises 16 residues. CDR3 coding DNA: TGTGCCTCCCTCCGGGACAGGGGGACCGTCAATTCACCCCTCCACTTT. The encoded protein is CASLRDRGTVNSPLHF.

The CDR3 sequence: CASSLSPLQETQYF. The CDR3 DNA is TGTGCCAGCAGTTTATCCCCCCTCCAAGAGACCCAGTACTTC. The V and J genes are TRBV27 and TRBJ2-5; D is unresolved. V was trimmed by 0 bases and J by 1 base, leaving 6 bases between them. This CDR3 has 14 amino acids. The germline V gene encodes CDR1 MNHEY and CDR2 SMNVEV (reference sequence).

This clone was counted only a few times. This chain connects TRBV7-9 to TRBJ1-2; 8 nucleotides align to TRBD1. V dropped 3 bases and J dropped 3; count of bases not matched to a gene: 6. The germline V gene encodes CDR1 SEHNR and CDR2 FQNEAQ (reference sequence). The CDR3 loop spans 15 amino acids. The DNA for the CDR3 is TGTGCCAGCAGCTTGGGACAGGACCCCCACTATGGCTACACCTTC. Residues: CASSLGQDPHYGYTF.

In DNA form, the CDR3 reads TGTGCCAGCATAGGCGGGAAAGAGACCCAGTACTTC. It is translated as CASIGGKETQYF. The chain is built from TRBV28 and TRBJ2-5; the D gene is possibly TRBD2 (6 bases). Trimming removed 7 bases from V and 3 bases from J, with 9 bases in between. This CDR3 is 12 amino acids long. Germline V gene data show CDR1 as MDHEN and CDR2 as SYDVKM.

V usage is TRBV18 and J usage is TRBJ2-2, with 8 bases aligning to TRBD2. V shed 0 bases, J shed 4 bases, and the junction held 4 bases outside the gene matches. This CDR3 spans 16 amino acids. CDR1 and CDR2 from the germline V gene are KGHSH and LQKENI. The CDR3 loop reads CASSPPGLVSTGELFF. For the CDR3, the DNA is TGTGCCAGCTCACCACCGGGACTAGTGAGCACCGGGGAGCTGTTTTTT.

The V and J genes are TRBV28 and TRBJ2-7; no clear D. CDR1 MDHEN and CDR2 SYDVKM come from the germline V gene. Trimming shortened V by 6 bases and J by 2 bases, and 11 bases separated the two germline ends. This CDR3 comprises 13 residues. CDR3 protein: CASSPRHTYEQYF. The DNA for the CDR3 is TGTGCCAGCAGCCCCCGTCACACCTACGAGCAGTACTTC.

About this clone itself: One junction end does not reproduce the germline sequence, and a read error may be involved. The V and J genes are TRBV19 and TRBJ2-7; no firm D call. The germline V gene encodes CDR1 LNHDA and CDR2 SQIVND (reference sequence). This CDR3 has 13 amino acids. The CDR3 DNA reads TGTGCCAGTAGTATAACCGAATCCTATGAGCAGTACTTC. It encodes CASSITESYEQYF.

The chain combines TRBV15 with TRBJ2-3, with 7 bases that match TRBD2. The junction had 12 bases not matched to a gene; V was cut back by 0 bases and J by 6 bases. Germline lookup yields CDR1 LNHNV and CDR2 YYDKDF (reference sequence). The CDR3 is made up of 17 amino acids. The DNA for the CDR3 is TGTGCCACCAGCAGAGATTTCCGGACTAGTTGGGGGGATACGCAGTATTTT. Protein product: CATSRDFRTSWGDTQYF.

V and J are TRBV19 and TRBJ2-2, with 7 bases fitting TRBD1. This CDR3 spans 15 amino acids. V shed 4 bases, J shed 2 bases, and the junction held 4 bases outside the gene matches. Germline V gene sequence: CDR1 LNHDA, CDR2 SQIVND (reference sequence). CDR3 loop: CASSRGQINTGELFF. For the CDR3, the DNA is TGTGCCAGTAGTAGGGGACAGATAAACACCGGGGAGCTGTTTTTT.

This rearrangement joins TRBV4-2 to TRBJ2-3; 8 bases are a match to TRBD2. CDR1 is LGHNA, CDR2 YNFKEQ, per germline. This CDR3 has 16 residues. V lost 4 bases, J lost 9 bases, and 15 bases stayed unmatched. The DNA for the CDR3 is TGTGCCAGCAGCCTCGGGACGGGGGGGCTGGCGGAAACGCAGTATTTT. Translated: CASSLGTGGLAETQYF.

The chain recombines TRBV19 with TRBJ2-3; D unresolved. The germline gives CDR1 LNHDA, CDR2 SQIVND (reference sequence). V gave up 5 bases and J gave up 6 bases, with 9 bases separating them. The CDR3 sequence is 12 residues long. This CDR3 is CASSPTWDTQYF. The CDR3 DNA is TGTGCCAGTAGTCCGACATGGGATACGCAGTATTTT.

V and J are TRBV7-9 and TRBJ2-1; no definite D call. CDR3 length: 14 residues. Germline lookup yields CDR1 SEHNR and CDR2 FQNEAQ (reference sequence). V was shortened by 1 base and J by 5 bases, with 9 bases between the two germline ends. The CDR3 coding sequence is TGTGCCAGCAGCTTAGTACTATCCCACAATGAGCAGTTCTTC. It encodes CASSLVLSHNEQFF. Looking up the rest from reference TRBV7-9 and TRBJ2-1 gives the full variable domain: DTGVSQNPRHKITKRGQNVTFRCDPISEHNRLYWYRQTLGQGPEFLTYFQNEAQLEKSRLLSDRFSAERPKGSFSTLEIQRTEQGDSAMYLCASSLVLSHNEQFFGPGTRLTVL.

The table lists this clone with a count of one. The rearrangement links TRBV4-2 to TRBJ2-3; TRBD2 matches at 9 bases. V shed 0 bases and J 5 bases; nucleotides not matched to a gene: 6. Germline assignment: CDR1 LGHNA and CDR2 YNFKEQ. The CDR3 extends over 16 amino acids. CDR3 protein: CASSQDPAGGVDTQYF. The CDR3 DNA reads TGTGCCAGCAGCCAAGATCCAGCGGGAGGAGTAGATACGCAGTATTTT.

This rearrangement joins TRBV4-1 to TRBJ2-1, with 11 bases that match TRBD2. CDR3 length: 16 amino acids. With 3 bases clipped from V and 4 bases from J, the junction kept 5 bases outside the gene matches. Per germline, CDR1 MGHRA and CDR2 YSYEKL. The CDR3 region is CASSQLAGGPYNEQFF. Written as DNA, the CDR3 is TGCGCCAGCAGCCAGTTAGCGGGAGGGCCTTACAATGAGCAGTTCTTC.

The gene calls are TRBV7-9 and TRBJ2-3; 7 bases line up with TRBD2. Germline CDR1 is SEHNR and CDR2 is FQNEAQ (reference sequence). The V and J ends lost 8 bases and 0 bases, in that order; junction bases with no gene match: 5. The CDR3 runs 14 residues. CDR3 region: CASAGLKSTDTQYF. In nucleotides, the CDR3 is TGTGCCAGCGCGGGACTAAAAAGCACAGATACGCAGTATTTT.

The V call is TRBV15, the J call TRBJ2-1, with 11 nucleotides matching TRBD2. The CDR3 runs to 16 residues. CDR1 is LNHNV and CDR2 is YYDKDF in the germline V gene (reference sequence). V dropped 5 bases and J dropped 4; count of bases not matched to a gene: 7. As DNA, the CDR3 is TGTGCCACCAGCCTCATAGCGGGAGGGTTTTACAATGAGCAGTTCTTC. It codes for CATSLIAGGFYNEQFF.

CDR3 coding DNA: TGTGCCAGCAGCTCCTACGTGGGACAGGGAAAAGGAAACACCATATATTTT. Translated, it gives CASSSYVGQGKGNTIYF. This chain joins TRBV7-2 and TRBJ1-3, with 9 bases that match TRBD1. The V gene end was trimmed by 4 bases and the J gene end by 4 bases; junction bases not matched to a gene: 11. This CDR3 is 17 amino acids long. Germline V CDR1 and CDR2: SGHTA, FQGNSA.

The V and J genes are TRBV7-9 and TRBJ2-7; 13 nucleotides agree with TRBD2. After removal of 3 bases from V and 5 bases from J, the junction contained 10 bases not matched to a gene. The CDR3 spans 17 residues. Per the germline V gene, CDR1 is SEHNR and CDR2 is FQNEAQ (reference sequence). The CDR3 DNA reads TGTGCCAGCAGCTTCGGGACTAGCGGGGCCGGTCGGAACGAGCAGTACTTC. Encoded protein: CASSFGTSGAGRNEQYF.